What follows is one TCR beta chain and its context. The antigen is not known. Germline loops: CDR1 SGHRS, CDR2 YFSETQ. The CDR3 loop spans 13 amino acids. Trimming removed 3 bases from V and 5 bases from J; junction bases left unmatched: 4. Primers for the PCR totalled 60 Vbeta and 13 Jbeta. Produced via immunoSEQ multiplex PCR; TCRdb's table is partial and in-frame only. Of about 180,000 clones in the sample, 75% to 85% were seen once. The data originate from a study of cytomegalovirus exposure and HLA in healthy donors. Study results and limitations: In a later analysis, several top co-occurrence clusters appeared linked to parvovirus B19, influenza, CMV and Epstein-Barr virus.

The sequencing input was PBMCs. The sequence derives from a man younger than 30 in good health and CMV-seronegative. The V gene is TRBV5-1, the J gene TRBJ1-1, with 7 bases fitting TRBD1. CDR3 in DNA: TGCGCCAGCAGCTGGGACAGTCGAACTGAAGCTTTCTTT. Translating it yields CASSWDSRTEAFF.